The present entry profiles one TCR beta chain with its context. Antigen: not known. The data were taken from a study of T cell responses to AZD1222 COVID-19 vaccine. Study-wide background: Some second doses came at about 4 weeks and others at about 12 weeks; these were pooled. Notes on the study in general: Donors skewed white British and female; clonal diversity was possibly underestimated.

Per germline, CDR1 MDHEN and CDR2 SYDVKM. The CDR3 has 9 residues. The V end lost 9 bases, the J end lost 7 bases, and 4 bases lay between the germline ends. Clones were sequenced by immunoSEQ multiplex PCR, and TCRdb holds only the in-frame ones, with some missing. The sample records about 100,000 clones, 70% to 90% being singletons. The source was peripheral blood, collected on day 0 of AZD1222 vaccination. The TCR was taken from an adult in good health. V usage is TRBV28 and J usage is TRBJ1-5; D unclear. The CDR3 sequence is CASGQPQHF. CDR3 DNA: TGTGCCAGTGGACAGCCCCAGCATTTT.